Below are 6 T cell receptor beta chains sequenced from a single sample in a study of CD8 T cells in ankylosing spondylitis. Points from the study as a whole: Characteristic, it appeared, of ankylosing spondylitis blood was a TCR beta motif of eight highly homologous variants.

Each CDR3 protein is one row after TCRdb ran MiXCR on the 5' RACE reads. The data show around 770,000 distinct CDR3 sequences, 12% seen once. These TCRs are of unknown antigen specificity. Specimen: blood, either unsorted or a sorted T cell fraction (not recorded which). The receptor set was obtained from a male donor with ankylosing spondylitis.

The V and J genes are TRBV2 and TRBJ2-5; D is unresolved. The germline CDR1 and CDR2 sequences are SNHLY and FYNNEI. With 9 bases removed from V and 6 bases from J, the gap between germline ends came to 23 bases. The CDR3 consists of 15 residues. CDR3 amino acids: CASVGSSLGLKTQYF. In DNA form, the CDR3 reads TGTGCCAGTGTTGGAAGTTCCCTGGGGTTAAAGACCCAGTACTTC.

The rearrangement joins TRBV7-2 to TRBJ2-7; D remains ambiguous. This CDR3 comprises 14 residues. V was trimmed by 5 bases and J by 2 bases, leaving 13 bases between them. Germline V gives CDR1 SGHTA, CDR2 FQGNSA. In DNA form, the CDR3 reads TGTGCCAGCAGCGCTACGAGTTTCACCTACGAGCAGTACTTC. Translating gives CASSATSFTYEQYF.

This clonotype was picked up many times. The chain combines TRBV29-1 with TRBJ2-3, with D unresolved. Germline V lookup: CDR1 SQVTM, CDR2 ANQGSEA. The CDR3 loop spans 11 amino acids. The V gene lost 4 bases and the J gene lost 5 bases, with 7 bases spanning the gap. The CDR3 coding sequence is TGCAGCGTTGGCCCCATAGATACGCAGTATTTT. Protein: CSVGPIDTQYF.

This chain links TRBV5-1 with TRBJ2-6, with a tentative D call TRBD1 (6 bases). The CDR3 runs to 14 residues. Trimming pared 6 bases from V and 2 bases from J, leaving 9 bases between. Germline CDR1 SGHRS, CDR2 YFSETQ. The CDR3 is CASKDSTGANVLTF. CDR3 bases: TGCGCCAGCAAGGACAGTACTGGGGCCAACGTCCTGACTTTC.

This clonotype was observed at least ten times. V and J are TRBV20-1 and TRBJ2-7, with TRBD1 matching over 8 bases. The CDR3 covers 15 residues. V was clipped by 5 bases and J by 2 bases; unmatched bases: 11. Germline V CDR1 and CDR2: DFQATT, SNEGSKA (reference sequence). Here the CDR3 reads CSAPVTTGVPYEQYF. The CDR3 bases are TGCAGTGCTCCGGTCACGACAGGGGTCCCCTACGAGCAGTACTTC.

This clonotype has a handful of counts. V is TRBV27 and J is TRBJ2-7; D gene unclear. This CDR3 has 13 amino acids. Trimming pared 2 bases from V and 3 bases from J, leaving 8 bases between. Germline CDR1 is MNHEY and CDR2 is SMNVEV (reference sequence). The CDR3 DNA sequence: TGTGCCAGCAGTTTACGATTTAACTACGAGCAGTACTTC. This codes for CASSLRFNYEQYF.